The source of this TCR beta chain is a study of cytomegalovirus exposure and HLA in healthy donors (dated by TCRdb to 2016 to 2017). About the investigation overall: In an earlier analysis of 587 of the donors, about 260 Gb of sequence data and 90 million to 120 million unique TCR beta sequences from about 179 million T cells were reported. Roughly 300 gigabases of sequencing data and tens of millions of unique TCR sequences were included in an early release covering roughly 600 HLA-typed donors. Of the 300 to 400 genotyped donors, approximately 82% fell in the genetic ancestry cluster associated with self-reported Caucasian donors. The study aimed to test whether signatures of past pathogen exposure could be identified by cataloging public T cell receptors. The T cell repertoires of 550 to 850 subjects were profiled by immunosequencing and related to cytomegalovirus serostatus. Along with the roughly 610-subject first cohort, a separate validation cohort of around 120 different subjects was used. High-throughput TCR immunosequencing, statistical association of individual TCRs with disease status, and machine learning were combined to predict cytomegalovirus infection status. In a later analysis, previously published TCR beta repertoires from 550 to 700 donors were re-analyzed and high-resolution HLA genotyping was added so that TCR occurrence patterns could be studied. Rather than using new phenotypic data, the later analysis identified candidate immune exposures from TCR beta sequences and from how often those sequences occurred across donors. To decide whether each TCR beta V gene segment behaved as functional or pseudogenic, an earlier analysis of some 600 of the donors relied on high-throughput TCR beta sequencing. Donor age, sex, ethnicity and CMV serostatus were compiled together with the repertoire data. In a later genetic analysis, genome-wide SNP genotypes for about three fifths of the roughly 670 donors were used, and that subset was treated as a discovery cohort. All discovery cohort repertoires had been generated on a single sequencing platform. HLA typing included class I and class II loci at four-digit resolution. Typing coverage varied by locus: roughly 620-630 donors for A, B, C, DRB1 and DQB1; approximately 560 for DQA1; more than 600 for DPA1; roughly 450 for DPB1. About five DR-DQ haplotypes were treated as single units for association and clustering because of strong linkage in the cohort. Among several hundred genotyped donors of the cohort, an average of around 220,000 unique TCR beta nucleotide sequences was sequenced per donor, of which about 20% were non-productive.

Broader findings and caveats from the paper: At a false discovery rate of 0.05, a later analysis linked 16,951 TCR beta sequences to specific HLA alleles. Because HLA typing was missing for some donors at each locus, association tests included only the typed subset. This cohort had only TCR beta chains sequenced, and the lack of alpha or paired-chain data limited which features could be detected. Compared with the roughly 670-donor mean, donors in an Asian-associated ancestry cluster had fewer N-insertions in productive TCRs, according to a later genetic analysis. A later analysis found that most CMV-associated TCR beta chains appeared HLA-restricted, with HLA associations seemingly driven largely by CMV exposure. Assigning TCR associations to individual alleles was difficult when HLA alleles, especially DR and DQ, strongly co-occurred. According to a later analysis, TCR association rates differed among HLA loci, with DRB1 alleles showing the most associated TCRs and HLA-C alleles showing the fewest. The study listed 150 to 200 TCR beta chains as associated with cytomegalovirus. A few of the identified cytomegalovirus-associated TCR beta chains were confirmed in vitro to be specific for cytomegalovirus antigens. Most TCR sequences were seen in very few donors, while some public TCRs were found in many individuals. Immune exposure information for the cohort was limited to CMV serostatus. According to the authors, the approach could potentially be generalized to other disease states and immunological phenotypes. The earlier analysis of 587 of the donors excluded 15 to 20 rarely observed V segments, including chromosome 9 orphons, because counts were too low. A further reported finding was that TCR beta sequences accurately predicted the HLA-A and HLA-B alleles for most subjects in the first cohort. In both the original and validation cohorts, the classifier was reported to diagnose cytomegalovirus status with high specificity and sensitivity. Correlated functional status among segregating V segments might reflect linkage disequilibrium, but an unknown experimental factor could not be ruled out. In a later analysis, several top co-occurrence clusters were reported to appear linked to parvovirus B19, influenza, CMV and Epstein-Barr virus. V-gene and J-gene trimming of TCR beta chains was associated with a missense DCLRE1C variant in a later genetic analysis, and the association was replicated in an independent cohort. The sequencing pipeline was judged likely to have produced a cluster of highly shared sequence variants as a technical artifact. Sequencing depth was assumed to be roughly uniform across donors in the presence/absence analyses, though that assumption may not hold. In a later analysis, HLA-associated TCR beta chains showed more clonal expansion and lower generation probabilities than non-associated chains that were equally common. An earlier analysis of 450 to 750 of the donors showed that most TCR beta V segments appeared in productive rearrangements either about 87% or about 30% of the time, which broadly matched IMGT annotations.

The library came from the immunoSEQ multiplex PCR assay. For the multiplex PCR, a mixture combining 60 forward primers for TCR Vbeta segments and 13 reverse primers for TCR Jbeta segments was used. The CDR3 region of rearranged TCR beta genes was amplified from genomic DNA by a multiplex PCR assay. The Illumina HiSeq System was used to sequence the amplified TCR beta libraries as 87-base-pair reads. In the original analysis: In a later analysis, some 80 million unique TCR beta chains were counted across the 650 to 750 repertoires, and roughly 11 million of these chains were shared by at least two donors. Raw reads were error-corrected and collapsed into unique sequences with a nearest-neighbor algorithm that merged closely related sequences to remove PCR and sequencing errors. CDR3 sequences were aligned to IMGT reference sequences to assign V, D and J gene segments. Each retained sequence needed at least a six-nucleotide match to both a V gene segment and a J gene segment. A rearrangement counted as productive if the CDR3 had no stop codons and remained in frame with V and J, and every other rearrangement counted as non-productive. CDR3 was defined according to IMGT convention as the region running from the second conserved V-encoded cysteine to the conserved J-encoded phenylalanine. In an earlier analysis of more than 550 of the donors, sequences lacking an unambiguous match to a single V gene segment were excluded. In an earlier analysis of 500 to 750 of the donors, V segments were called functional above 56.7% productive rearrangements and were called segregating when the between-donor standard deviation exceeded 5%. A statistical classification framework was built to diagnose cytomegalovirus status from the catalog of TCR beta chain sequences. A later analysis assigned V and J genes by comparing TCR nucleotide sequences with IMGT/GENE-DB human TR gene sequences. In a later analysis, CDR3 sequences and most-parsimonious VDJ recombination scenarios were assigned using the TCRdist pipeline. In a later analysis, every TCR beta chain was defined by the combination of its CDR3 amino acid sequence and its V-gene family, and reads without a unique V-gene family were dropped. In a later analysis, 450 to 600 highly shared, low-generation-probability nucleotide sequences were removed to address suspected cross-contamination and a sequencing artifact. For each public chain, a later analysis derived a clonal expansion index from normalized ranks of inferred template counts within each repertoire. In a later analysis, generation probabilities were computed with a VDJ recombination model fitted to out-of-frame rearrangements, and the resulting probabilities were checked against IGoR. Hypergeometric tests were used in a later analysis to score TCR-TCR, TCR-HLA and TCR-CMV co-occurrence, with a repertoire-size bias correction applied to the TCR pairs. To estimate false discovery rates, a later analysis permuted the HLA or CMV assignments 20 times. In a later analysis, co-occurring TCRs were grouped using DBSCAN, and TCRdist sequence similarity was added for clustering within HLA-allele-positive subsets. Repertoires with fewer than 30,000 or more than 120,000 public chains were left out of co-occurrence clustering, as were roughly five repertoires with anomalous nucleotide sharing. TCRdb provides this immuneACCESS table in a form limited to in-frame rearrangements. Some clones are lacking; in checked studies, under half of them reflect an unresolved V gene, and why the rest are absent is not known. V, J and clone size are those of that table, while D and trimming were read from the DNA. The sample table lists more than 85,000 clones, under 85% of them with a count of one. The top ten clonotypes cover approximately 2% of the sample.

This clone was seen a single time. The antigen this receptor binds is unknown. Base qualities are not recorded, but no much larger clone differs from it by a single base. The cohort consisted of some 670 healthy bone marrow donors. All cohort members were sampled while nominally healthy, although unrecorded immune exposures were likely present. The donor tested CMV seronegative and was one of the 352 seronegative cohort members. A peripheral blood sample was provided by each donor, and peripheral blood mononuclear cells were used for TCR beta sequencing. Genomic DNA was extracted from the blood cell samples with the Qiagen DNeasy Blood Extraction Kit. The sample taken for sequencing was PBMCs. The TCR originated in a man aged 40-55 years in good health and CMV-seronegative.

The DNA sequence follows: TGCGCCAGCAGCCCCCGGGCGGGATCGTACGAGCAGTACTTC. It encodes CASSPRAGSYEQYF. The V and J segments used are TRBV5-1 and TRBJ2-7; TRBD2 might be the D gene, on 6 matching bases. Including the terminal cysteine and phenylalanine, the CDR3 comprises 14 residues. Only the CDR3 DNA is retained, 42 bases long and in frame from the first base. V drops 4 bases and J drops 4 bases, leaving 15 bases in between. CDR1 SGHRS and CDR2 YFSETQ are derived from the germline V gene.